This T cell receptor (beta chain) derives from a study of response to subunit inactivated influenza vaccine. The study's findings and limits: The authors suggested that few new T cells are recruited per seasonal influenza vaccination.

TCRdb re-called the RT-PCR reads with MiXCR, one entry per CDR3 protein. This repertoire shows about 520,000 distinct CDR3 sequences, roughly 7.6% found once; its top ten account for under 15%. This clonotype was counted between two and nine times. As yet, its antigen is unknown. The CDR3 is 13 amino acids. Trimming removed 2 bases from V and 7 bases from J; junction bases left unmatched: 4. In germline, CDR1 is KGHSH, CDR2 LQKENI. The starting material was PBMCs from blood, obtained around 25 months after vaccination. The genes are TRBV18 and TRBJ1-1, with 7 bases aligning to TRBD1. This TCR was recovered from a man between 50 and 69 years old who received an inactivated influenza vaccine. This CDR3 reads CASSPEQGNEAFF. CDR3 nucleotides: TGTGCCAGCTCACCAGAACAGGGGAATGAAGCTTTCTTT.